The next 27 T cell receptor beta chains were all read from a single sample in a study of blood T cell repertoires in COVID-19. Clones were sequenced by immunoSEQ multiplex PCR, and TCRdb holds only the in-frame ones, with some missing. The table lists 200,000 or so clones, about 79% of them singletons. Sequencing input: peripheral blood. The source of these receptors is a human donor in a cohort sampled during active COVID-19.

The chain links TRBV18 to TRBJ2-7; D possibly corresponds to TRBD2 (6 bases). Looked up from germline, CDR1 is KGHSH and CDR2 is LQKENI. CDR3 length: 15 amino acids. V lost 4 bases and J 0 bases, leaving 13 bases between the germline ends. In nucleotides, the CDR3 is TGTGCCAGCTCACGAGCGGACGGGGGCTCCTACGAGCAGTACTTC. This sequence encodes CASSRADGGSYEQYF.

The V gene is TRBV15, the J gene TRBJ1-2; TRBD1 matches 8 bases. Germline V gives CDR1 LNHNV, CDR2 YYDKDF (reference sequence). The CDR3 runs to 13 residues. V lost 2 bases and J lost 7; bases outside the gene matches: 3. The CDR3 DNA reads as TGTGCCACCAGCAGACAGGGGGCCACTGGCTACACCTTC. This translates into CATSRQGATGYTF.

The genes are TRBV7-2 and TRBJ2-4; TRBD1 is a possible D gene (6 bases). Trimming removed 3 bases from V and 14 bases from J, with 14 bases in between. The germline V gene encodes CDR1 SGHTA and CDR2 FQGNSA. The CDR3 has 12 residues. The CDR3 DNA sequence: TGTGCCAGCAGCTTTGGAACAGGGTACGAGTACTTC. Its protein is CASSFGTGYEYF.

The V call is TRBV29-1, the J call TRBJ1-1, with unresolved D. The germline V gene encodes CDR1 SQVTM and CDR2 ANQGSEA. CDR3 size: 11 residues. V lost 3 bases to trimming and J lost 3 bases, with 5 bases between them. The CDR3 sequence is CSVDRYTEAFF. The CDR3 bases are TGCAGCGTTGACAGGTACACTGAAGCTTTCTTT.

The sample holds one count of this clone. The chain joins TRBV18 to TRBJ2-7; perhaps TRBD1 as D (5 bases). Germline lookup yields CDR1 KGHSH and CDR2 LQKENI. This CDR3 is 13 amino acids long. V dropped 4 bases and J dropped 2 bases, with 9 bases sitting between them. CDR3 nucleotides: TGTGCCAGCTCACAGGGGTCCCCCTACGAGCAGTACTTC. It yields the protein CASSQGSPYEQYF.

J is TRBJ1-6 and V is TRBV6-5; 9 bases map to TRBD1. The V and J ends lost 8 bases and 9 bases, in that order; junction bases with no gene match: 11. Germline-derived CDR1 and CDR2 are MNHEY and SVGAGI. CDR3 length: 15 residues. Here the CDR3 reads CASEDRGSIFSPLHF. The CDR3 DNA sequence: TGTGCCAGCGAGGACAGGGGATCTATCTTTTCACCCCTCCACTTT.

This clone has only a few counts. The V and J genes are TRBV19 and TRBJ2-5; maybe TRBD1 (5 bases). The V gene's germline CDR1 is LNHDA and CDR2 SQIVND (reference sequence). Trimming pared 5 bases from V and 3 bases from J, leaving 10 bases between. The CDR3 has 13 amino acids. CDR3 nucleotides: TGTGCCAGTAGTGGCAGGGAAAAAGAGACCCAGTACTTC. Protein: CASSGREKETQYF.

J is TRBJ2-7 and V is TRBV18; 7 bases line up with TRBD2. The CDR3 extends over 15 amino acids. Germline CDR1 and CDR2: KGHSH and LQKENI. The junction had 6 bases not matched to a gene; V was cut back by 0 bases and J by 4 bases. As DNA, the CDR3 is TGTGCCAGCTCACCACCCGGCGGGAGAGCTTACGAGCAGTACTTC. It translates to CASSPPGGRAYEQYF.

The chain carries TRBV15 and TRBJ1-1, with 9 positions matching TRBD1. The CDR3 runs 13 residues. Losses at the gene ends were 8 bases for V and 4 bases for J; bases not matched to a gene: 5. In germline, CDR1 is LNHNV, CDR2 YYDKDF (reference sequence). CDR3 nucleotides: TGTGCCACCGCGGACAGGGGTTTCACTGAAGCTTTCTTT. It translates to CATADRGFTEAFF.

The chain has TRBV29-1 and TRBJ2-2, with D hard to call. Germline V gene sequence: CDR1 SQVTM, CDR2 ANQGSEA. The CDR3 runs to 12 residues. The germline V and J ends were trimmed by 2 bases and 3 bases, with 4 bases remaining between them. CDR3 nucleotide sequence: TGCAGCGTTGAACGGTACACCGGGGAGCTGTTTTTT. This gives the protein CSVERYTGELFF.

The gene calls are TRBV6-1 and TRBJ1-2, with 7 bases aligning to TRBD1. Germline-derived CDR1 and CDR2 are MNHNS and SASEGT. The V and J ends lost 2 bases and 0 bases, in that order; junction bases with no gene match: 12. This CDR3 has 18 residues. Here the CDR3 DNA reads TGTGCCAGCAGTGAAAGGGGGAGACAGGGAAGGGCTAACTATGGCTACACCTTC. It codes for CASSERGRQGRANYGYTF.

The CDR3 nucleotides read TGCGCCAGCTCTGACACCTACGGGGATGAGCAGTTCTTC. This translates into CASSDTYGDEQFF. The chain uses TRBV10-1 and TRBJ2-1, with a possible D match to TRBD2 (5 bases). The CDR3 is made up of 13 amino acids. The germline V gene encodes CDR1 WNHNN and CDR2 SYGVQD (reference sequence). Trimming stripped 8 bases from V and 8 bases from J, with 16 bases between.

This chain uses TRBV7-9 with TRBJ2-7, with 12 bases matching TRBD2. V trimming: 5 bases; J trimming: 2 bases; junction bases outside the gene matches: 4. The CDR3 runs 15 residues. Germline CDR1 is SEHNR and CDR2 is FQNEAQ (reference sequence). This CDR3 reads CASSPRTSGTYEQYF. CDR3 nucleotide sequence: TGTGCCAGCAGCCCCCGGACTAGCGGGACCTACGAGCAGTACTTC.

DNA of the CDR3: TGTGCCAGCAGTCCTAGGCGCCATCAGCCCCAGCATTTT. Translating it yields CASSPRRHQPQHF. The J gene is TRBJ1-5, the V gene TRBV28; no clear D. Germline CDR1 and CDR2: MDHEN and SYDVKM. Trimming removed 5 bases at V and 5 bases at J, with 10 bases between. The CDR3 runs 13 residues. Full variable domain (remainder filled in from reference TRBV28 and TRBJ1-5): DVKVTQSSRYLVKRTGEKVFLECVQDMDHENMFWYRQDPGLGLRLIYFSYDVKMKEKGDIPEGYSVSREKKERFSLILESASTNQTSMYLCASSPRRHQPQHFGDGTRLSIL.

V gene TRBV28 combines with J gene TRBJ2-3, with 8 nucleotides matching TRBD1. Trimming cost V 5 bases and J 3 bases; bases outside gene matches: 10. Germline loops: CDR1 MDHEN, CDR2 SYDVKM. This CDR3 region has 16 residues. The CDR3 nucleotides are TGTGCCAGCAGTCCCTGGACAGGGAAAGGGACAGATACGCAGTATTTT. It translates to CASSPWTGKGTDTQYF.

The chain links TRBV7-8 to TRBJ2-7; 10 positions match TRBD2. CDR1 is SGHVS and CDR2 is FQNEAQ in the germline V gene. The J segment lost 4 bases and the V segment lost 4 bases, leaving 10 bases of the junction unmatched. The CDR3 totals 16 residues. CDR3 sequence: CASSWGAVAGGYEQYF. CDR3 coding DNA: TGTGCCAGCAGCTGGGGAGCGGTAGCGGGAGGATACGAGCAGTACTTC.

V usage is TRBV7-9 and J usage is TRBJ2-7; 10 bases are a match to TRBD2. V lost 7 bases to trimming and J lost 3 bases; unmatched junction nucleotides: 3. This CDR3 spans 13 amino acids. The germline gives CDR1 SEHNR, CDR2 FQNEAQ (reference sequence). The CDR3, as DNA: TGTGCCAGCAAGGTAGCGGGGGGCTACGAGCAGTACTTC. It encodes CASKVAGGYEQYF.

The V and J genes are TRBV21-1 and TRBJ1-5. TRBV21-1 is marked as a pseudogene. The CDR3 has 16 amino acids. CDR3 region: CASSKPRGVSNQPQHF. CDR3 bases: TGTGCCAGCAGCAAACCCCGGGGAGTAAGCAATCAGCCCCAGCATTTT.

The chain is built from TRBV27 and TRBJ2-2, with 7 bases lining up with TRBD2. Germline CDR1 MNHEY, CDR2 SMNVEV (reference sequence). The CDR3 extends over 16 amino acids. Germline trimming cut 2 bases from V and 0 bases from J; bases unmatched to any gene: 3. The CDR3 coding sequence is TGTGCCAGCAGTTTAGGGGGGACTACGAACACCGGGGAGCTGTTTTTT. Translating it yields CASSLGGTTNTGELFF.

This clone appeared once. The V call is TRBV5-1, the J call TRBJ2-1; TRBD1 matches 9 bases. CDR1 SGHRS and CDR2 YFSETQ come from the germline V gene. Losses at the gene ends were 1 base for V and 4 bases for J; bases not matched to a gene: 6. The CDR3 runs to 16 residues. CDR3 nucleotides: TGCGCCAGCAGCTTGACCGGGACAGGGTGGTACAATGAGCAGTTCTTC. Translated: CASSLTGTGWYNEQFF.

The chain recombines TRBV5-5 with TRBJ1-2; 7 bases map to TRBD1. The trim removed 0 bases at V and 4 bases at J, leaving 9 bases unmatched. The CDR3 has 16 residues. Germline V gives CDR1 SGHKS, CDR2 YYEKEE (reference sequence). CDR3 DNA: TGTGCCAGCAGCTTGGCCGAAACAGGGGTGACCTATGGCTACACCTTC. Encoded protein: CASSLAETGVTYGYTF.

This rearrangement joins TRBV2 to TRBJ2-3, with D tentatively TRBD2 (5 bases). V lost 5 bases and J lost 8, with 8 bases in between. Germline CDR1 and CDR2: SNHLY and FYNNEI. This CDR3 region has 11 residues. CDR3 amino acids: CASSPSSTQYF. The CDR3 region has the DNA TGTGCCAGCAGTCCTAGCTCTACGCAGTATTTT.

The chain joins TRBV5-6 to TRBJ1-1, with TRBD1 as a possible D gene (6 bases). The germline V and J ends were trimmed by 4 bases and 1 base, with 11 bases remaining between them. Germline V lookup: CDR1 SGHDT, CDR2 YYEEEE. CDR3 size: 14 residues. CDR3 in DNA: TGTGCCAGCAGCGTACAGGGATGGAACACTGAAGCTTTCTTT. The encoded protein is CASSVQGWNTEAFF.

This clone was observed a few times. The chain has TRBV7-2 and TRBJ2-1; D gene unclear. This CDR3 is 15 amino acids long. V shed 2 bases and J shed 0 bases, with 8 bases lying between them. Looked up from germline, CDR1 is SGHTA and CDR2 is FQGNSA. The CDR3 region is CASSLSPSSYNEQFF. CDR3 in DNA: TGTGCCAGCAGCTTAAGTCCGAGCTCCTACAATGAGCAGTTCTTC.

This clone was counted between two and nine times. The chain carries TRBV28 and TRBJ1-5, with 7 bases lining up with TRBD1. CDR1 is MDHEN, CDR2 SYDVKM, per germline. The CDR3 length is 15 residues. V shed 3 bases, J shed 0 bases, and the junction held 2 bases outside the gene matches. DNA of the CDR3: TGTGCCAGCAGTTTTGGGACAGTTAGCAATCAGCCCCAGCATTTT. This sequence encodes CASSFGTVSNQPQHF.

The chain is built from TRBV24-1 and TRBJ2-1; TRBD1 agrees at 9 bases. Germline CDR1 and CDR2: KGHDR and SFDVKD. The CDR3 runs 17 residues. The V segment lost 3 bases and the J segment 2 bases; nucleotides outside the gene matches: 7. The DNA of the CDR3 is TGTGCCACCAGTGATCTTACAGGGGGCCAGACCTACAATGAGCAGTTCTTC. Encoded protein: CATSDLTGGQTYNEQFF.

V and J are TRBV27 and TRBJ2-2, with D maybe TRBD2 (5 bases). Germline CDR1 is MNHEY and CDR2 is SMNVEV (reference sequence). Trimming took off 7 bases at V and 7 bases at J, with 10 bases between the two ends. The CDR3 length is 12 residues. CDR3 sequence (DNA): TGTGCCAGCACACGGAGCGGCGGGGAGCTGTTTTTT. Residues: CASTRSGGELFF.